The 28 T cell receptor beta chains listed next were all sequenced from one sample in a study of blood T cell repertoires in COVID-19. The method was immunoSEQ multiplex PCR; TCRdb's version includes in-frame clones alone and lacks a portion of them. The table lists approximately 180,000 clones, 70% to 80% of them singletons. The sequencing input was PBMCs or T cells enriched from blood (not recorded which). The source is a woman in her forties or fifties who had recovered from COVID-19.

The chain links TRBV3-1 (or the pseudogene TRBV3-2) to TRBJ2-1, with a possible D match to TRBD2 (5 bases). Trimming shortened V by 2 bases and J by 6 bases, and 14 bases separated the two germline ends. Germline assignment: CDR1 LGHDT and CDR2 YNNKEL (reference sequence). The CDR3 extends over 15 amino acids. The CDR3 coding sequence is TGTGCCAGCAGCCAAACCGGACTGGTAGGCAATGAGCAGTTCTTC. Its protein product is CASSQTGLVGNEQFF.

The J gene is TRBJ1-4, the V gene TRBV7-9; TRBD1 is a possible D gene (5 bases). CDR3 size: 15 residues. V was clipped by 5 bases and J by 7 bases, with 17 bases between them. The germline gives CDR1 SEHNR, CDR2 FQNEAQ (reference sequence). The CDR3 DNA follows: TGTGCCAGCAGCGCCCCAGGGACTATTGGTGAAAAACTGTTTTTT. This encodes CASSAPGTIGEKLFF. Full variable domain (outside the CDR3, taken from reference TRBV7-9 and TRBJ1-4): DTGVSQNPRHKITKRGQNVTFRCDPISEHNRLYWYRQTLGQGPEFLTYFQNEAQLEKSRLLSDRFSAERPKGSFSTLEIQRTEQGDSAMYLCASSAPGTIGEKLFFGSGTQLSVL.

The chain employs TRBV30 and TRBJ1-2, with 7 bases aligning to TRBD1. Trimming cost V 1 base and J 8 bases; bases outside gene matches: 4. The CDR3 runs 12 residues. CDR1 GTSNPN and CDR2 SVGIG come from the germline V gene (reference sequence). DNA of the CDR3: TGTGCCTGGAGTGAAGGGGGCCAAGGCTACACCTTC. Residues: CAWSEGGQGYTF.

The chain has TRBV25-1 and TRBJ2-1; tentative D call: TRBD2 (6 bases). This CDR3 spans 15 amino acids. Germline CDR1 MGHDK, CDR2 SYGVNS. V was shortened by 6 bases and J by 0 bases, with 12 bases between the two germline ends. CDR3 nucleotide sequence: TGTGCCAGCAGGGGGGACTCGAGCTCCTACAATGAGCAGTTCTTC. It encodes CASRGDSSSYNEQFF.

About this clone: This sample also contains other DNA sequences that code for the same CDR3. This chain links TRBV12-3 or TRBV12-4 with TRBJ1-1, with D perhaps TRBD1 (5 bases). Trimming cost V 3 bases and J 3 bases, with 8 bases left between them. The CDR3 covers 13 residues. CDR3 DNA sequence: TGTGCCAGCAGTTTCGGGGGGGACACTGAAGCTTTCTTT. Translated, it gives CASSFGGDTEAFF.

The chain uses TRBV7-9 and TRBJ2-7; 8 nucleotides match TRBD1. Germline V gene lookup returns CDR1 SEHNR and CDR2 FQNEAQ (reference sequence). There are 15 residues in the CDR3. V shed 7 bases and J 1 base; nucleotides not matched to a gene: 9. CDR3 region: CASISDTGGSYEQYF. In nucleotides, the CDR3 is TGTGCCAGCATCAGCGACACAGGGGGGTCCTACGAGCAGTACTTC.

V gene TRBV6-4 combines with J gene TRBJ2-5, with TRBD2 identical over 12 bases. V gave up 4 bases and J gave up 4 bases; unmatched junction bases: 10. The CDR3 is 17 residues long. Germline loops: CDR1 MRHNA, CDR2 SNTAGT. CDR3 bases: TGTGCCAGCAGTGTGACTAGCGGGAGTTTTGGGGGAGAGACCCAGTACTTC. It yields the protein CASSVTSGSFGGETQYF.

This clone was recorded only once. The chain combines TRBV9 with TRBJ2-1, with a weak D call TRBD2 (6 bases). In germline, CDR1 is SGDLS, CDR2 YYNGEE. Trimming removed 4 bases from V and 3 bases from J, with 17 bases in between. This CDR3 has 16 residues. The CDR3 sequence: CASSPTPGVGYNEQFF. The CDR3 region has the DNA TGTGCCAGCAGCCCCACCCCGGGAGTGGGCTACAATGAGCAGTTCTTC.

This chain connects TRBV19 to TRBJ1-2; unclear D gene. This CDR3 is 15 amino acids long. V lost 7 bases to trimming and J lost 6 bases, with 21 bases between them. Germline V lookup: CDR1 LNHDA, CDR2 SQIVND (reference sequence). CDR3 DNA sequence: TGTGCCAGTACCGATACCTCCCGACTGGCGGATGGCTACACCTTC. Translating it yields CASTDTSRLADGYTF.

This clone has ten or more counts. J is TRBJ1-6 and V is TRBV7-3; D possibly corresponds to TRBD1 (6 bases). This CDR3 has 16 amino acids. The V end was cut by 5 bases, the J end by 5 bases, with 16 bases between. Germline V lookup: CDR1 SGHTA, CDR2 FQGTGA. The CDR3 protein is CASSLGQGSNNSPLHF. For the CDR3, the DNA is TGTGCCAGCAGCCTAGGGCAGGGGTCCAATAATTCACCCCTCCACTTT.

The CDR3 DNA sequence: TGTGCCAGCAGCTTGGCGACTGAGACCCAGTACTTC. It translates to CASSLATETQYF. The rearrangement links TRBV5-6 to TRBJ2-5; D is undetermined. Germline V gene sequence: CDR1 SGHDT, CDR2 YYEEEE. V gave up 0 bases and J gave up 5 bases, with 5 bases separating them. CDR3 length: 12 amino acids.

This sequence joins TRBV19 and TRBJ1-2; D possibly corresponds to TRBD1 (5 bases). Between the trimmed V and J ends, which lost 1 base and 4 bases, there was a span of 13 bases. The CDR3 consists of 15 residues. The germline CDR1 and CDR2 sequences are LNHDA and SQIVND (reference sequence). Written as DNA, the CDR3 is TGTGCCAGTAGTATAGCAGGGTCGAAGGTCTATGGCTACACCTTC. Its translation: CASSIAGSKVYGYTF.

The rearrangement joins TRBV7-9 to TRBJ2-5, with TRBD2 matching 7 bases. The CDR3 is made up of 15 amino acids. Trimming took 3 bases from V and 5 from J; bases not matched to a gene: 9. Germline assignment: CDR1 SEHNR and CDR2 FQNEAQ (reference sequence). In DNA form, the CDR3 reads TGTGCCAGCAGCTTTCCCTCCCTGCGGGGGGAGACCCAGTACTTC. This gives the protein CASSFPSLRGETQYF.

The gene calls are TRBV28 and TRBJ1-3; D possibly corresponds to TRBD1 (6 bases). The CDR3 has 15 amino acids. V lost 5 bases and J lost 0, with 11 bases in between. The germline CDR1 and CDR2 sequences are MDHEN and SYDVKM. In nucleotides, the CDR3 is TGTGCCAGCAGTCCGGCGGACAGCTCTGGAAACACCATATATTTT. Translated, it gives CASSPADSSGNTIYF.

The chain uses TRBV5-1 and TRBJ2-7; a possible D gene is TRBD1 (7 bases). CDR1 is SGHRS and CDR2 is YFSETQ in the germline V gene. Trimming stripped 5 bases from V and 2 bases from J, with 20 bases between. The CDR3 spans 16 residues. The CDR3 DNA reads TGCGCCAGCAGGGAAGGCGGGACAGACGTTACCTACGAGCAGTACTTC. It is translated as CASREGGTDVTYEQYF.

V and J are TRBV28 and TRBJ1-2, with unresolved D. Per germline, CDR1 MDHEN and CDR2 SYDVKM. This CDR3 is built from 13 residues. V was cut by 5 bases and J by 5 bases, with 12 bases left in between. CDR3 sequence (DNA): TGTGCCAGCAGTCGACCCAGGTCATATGGCTACACCTTC. As protein: CASSRPRSYGYTF.

Only a few counts were recorded for this clone. The chain couples TRBV6-6 to TRBJ1-2; TRBD1 agrees at 7 bases. The length of the CDR3 is 13 residues. With V trimmed by 7 bases and J by 5 bases, 7 bases remained unmatched. CDR1 and CDR2 from the germline V gene are MNHNY and SVGAGI (reference sequence). CDR3 sequence reads: CASTQDRLYGYTF. CDR3 coding DNA: TGTGCCAGCACCCAGGACAGGTTATATGGCTACACCTTC.

In regard to this clone: The sample contains more than one DNA sequence encoding this CDR3. The rearrangement links TRBV7-2 to TRBJ2-5; D ambiguous. Trimming pared 1 base from V and 2 bases from J, leaving 5 bases between. CDR3 length: 13 amino acids. Germline CDR1 SGHTA, CDR2 FQGNSA. This CDR3 reads CASSLGVQETQYF. In DNA, the CDR3 is TGTGCCAGCAGCTTAGGCGTTCAAGAGACCCAGTACTTC. Looking up the rest from reference TRBV7-2 and TRBJ2-5 gives the full variable domain: GAGVSQSPSNKVTEKGKDVELRCDPISGHTALYWYRQSLGQGLEFLIYFQGNSAPDKSGLPSDRFSAERTGGSVSTLTIQRTQQEDSAVYLCASSLGVQETQYFGPGTRLLVL.

V is TRBV27 and J is TRBJ1-3, with D maybe TRBD1 (5 bases). Between the trimmed V and J ends, which lost 6 bases and 2 bases, there was a span of 17 bases. This CDR3 has 16 residues. The germline gives CDR1 MNHEY, CDR2 SMNVEV (reference sequence). The DNA of the CDR3 is TGTGCCAGCAGCCCAGGGAATTTCCTCCCTGGAAACACCATATATTTT. This translates into CASSPGNFLPGNTIYF.

This clone was seen only a few times. V and J are TRBV23-1 and TRBJ2-7; 9 bases match TRBD2. Being an ORF, TRBV23-1 has a function that is uncertain. The CDR3 is 18 amino acids. V lost 0 bases and J lost 3; bases outside the gene matches: 12. Here the CDR3 reads CASSQSGLAGSQYYEQYF. CDR3 nucleotides: TGCGCCAGCAGTCAATCCGGGCTAGCGGGATCCCAATACTACGAGCAGTACTTC.

The chain joins TRBV28 to TRBJ1-2; D might be TRBD1 (6 bases). CDR1 and CDR2 (germline): MDHEN, SYDVKM. Trimming shortened V by 3 bases and J by 5 bases, and 16 bases separated the two germline ends. CDR3 length: 15 residues. CDR3 sequence (DNA): TGTGCCAGCAGTTTTTCAGGGGTGGGGTTATATGGCTACACCTTC. Its protein is CASSFSGVGLYGYTF.

This clone showed up just once. This chain's CDR3 is CASELAGAYEQYF. The DNA for the CDR3 is TGTGCCAGCGAACTAGCGGGGGCCTACGAGCAGTACTTC. The chain uses TRBV28 and TRBJ2-7; 11 bases agree with TRBD2. The germline V gene encodes CDR1 MDHEN and CDR2 SYDVKM. The CDR3 sequence is 13 residues long. V trimming: 8 bases; J trimming: 2 bases; junction bases outside the gene matches: 2.

The rearrangement links TRBV30 to TRBJ2-7; 8 bases fit TRBD1. CDR3 length equals 13 residues. The germline V gene encodes CDR1 GTSNPN and CDR2 SVGIG (reference sequence). The trim removed 4 bases at V and 4 bases at J, leaving 6 bases unmatched. DNA for the CDR3: TGTGCCTGGACGACCCAGGGGGCATACGAGCAGTACTTC. Amino acid sequence: CAWTTQGAYEQYF.

The rearrangement joins TRBV4-2 to TRBJ2-4; D unresolved. CDR1 is LGHNA and CDR2 is YNFKEQ in the germline V gene. This CDR3 is 17 amino acids long. The V gene lost 4 bases and the J gene lost 0 bases, with 16 bases spanning the gap. The CDR3 is CASSPLQAHAAKNIQYF. The CDR3 bases are TGTGCCAGCAGCCCACTCCAGGCGCATGCAGCCAAAAACATTCAGTACTTC.

This clone was seen ten or more times. This rearrangement joins TRBV19 to TRBJ2-2; 8 bases align to TRBD2. Trimming at V came to 7 bases and at J to 4 bases, leaving 11 bases not matched to a gene. This CDR3 region has 16 residues. Germline V gene lookup returns CDR1 LNHDA and CDR2 SQIVND (reference sequence). The CDR3 region is CASKVTGGPATGELFF. CDR3 nucleotides: TGTGCCAGTAAAGTAACGGGAGGGCCAGCCACCGGGGAGCTGTTTTTT.

This chain joins TRBV18 and TRBJ2-3; no firm D call. Trimming removed 6 bases at V and 5 bases at J, with 18 bases between. The germline V gene encodes CDR1 KGHSH and CDR2 LQKENI. The CDR3 is made up of 15 amino acids. The chain's CDR3 is CASSVPPGMGDTQYF. The CDR3, as DNA: TGTGCCAGCTCGGTGCCCCCGGGTATGGGAGATACGCAGTATTTT.

This clone appeared a few times. The chain links TRBV5-1 to TRBJ2-1; the match to TRBD2 covers 10 bases. J was trimmed by 0 bases and V by 5 bases; bases with no gene match: 5. The CDR3 is 16 amino acids. Germline V CDR1 and CDR2: SGHRS, YFSETQ. The CDR3 DNA reads as TGCGCCAGCAGGCGGACTAGCGGTAGCTCCTACAATGAGCAGTTCTTC. Protein: CASRRTSGSSYNEQFF.

This chain connects TRBV7-2 to TRBJ2-2; 10 bases are shared with TRBD2. The V segment lost 3 bases and the J segment 2 bases; nucleotides outside the gene matches: 6. Per the germline V gene, CDR1 is SGHTA and CDR2 is FQGNSA. The CDR3 is made up of 17 amino acids. CDR3 sequence: CASSLGGTSVNTGELFF. CDR3 coding DNA: TGTGCCAGCAGCTTGGGGGGGACTAGCGTTAACACCGGGGAGCTGTTTTTT. The whole variable domain, remainder taken from reference TRBV7-2 and TRBJ2-2, is GAGVSQSPSNKVTEKGKDVELRCDPISGHTALYWYRQSLGQGLEFLIYFQGNSAPDKSGLPSDRFSAERTGGSVSTLTIQRTQQEDSAVYLCASSLGGTSVNTGELFFGEGSRLTVL.